The entry that follows covers one T cell receptor (beta chain) sequence. Repertoires were generated with immunoSEQ multiplex PCR, while TCRdb's copy carries only in-frame clones and drops some. The sample contains roughly 2 million clones, 90% to 95% of which appear only once. This record belongs to a study of shared clonotypes between healthy human individuals. CDR3 size: 16 residues. Germline V gene data show CDR1 as SGHTA and CDR2 as FQGNSA. Trimming cost V 6 bases and J 1 base, with 18 bases left between them. The gene calls are TRBV7-2 and TRBJ2-5; possible D gene TRBD1, 6 bases. The receptor's source is a man younger than 30 in good health. The source material was naive CD4+ T cells sorted from blood. The subset was: CD45RA+ positively selected. CDR3 nucleotides: TGTGCCAGCAGTTTCCACCTGGACAGCTCCCAAGAGACCCAGTACTTC. Translated: CASSFHLDSSQETQYF.